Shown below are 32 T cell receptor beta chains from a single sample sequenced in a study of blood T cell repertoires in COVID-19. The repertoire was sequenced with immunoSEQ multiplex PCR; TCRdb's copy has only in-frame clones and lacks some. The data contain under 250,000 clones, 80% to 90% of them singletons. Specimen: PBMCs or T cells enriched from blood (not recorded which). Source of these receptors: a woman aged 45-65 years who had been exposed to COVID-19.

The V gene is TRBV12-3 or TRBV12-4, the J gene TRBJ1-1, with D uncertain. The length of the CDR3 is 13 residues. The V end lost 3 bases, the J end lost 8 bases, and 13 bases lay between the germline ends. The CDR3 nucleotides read TGTGCCAGCAGTTTCTCGGAGGGAGGAGAAGCTTTCTTT. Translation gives CASSFSEGGEAFF.

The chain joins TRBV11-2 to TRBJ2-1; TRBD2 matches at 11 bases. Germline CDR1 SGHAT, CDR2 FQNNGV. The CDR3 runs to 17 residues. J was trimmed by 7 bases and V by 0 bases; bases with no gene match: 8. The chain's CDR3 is CASSLDVAGGPRNEQFF. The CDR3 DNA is TGTGCCAGCAGCTTAGATGTAGCGGGGGGGCCCCGAAATGAGCAGTTCTTC.

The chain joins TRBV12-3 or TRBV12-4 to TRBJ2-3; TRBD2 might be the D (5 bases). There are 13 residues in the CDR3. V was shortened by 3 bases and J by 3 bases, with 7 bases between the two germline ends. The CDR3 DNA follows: TGTGCCAGCAGTTTGAGGGAAACAGATACGCAGTATTTT. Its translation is CASSLRETDTQYF.

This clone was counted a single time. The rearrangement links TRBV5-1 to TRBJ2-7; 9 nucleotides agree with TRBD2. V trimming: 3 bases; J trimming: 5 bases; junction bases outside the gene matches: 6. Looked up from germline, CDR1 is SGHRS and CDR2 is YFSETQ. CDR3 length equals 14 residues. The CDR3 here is CASSSLAGNDEQYF. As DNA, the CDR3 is TGCGCCAGCAGCTCCCTAGCGGGGAACGACGAGCAGTACTTC.

CDR3: CASSVTTGSGNTIYF. The CDR3 DNA reads TGTGCCAGCAGCGTCACAACAGGGTCTGGAAACACCATATATTTT. The chain uses TRBV9 and TRBJ1-3, with a possible D match to TRBD1 (6 bases). The CDR3 loop spans 15 amino acids. CDR1 and CDR2 from the germline V gene are SGDLS and YYNGEE. V lost 2 bases and J lost 1, with 10 bases in between. Full variable domain (remainder filled in from reference TRBV9 and TRBJ1-3): DSGVTQTPKHLITATGQRVTLRCSPRSGDLSVYWYQQSLDQGLQFLIQYYNGEERAKGNILERFSAQQFPDLHSELNLSSLELGDSALYFCASSVTTGSGNTIYFGEGSWLTVV.

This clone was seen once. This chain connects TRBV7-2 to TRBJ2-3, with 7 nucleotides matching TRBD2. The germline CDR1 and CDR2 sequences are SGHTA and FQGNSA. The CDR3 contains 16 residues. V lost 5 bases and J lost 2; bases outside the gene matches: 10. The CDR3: CASSPQPRGDTDTQYF. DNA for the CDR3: TGTGCCAGCAGCCCGCAGCCACGGGGGGACACAGATACGCAGTATTTT.

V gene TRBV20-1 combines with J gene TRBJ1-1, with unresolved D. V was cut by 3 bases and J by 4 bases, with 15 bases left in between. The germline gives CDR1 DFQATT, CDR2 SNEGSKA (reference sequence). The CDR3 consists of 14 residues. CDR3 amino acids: CSASGRSRLTEAFF. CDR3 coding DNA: TGCAGTGCTAGTGGGAGGTCTCGTCTCACTGAAGCTTTCTTT.

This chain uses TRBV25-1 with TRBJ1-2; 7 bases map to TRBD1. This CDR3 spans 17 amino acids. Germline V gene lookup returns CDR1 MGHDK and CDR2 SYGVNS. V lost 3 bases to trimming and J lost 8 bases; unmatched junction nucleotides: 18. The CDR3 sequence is CASSDFGDSLTLGGYTF. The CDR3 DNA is TGTGCCAGCAGTGACTTTGGGGACAGCCTTACCCTTGGAGGCTACACCTTC.

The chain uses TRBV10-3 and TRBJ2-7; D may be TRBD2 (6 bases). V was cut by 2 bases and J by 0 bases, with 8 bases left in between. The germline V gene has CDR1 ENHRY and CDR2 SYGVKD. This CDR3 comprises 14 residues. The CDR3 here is CAISEGGLSYEQYF. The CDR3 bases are TGTGCCATCAGTGAGGGGGGACTCTCCTACGAGCAGTACTTC.

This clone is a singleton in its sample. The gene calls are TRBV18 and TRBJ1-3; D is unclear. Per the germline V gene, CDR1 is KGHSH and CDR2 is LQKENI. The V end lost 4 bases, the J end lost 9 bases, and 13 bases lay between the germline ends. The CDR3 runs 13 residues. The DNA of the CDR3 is TGTGCCAGCTCACAAGACGGACTGGTCACCATATATTTT. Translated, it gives CASSQDGLVTIYF.

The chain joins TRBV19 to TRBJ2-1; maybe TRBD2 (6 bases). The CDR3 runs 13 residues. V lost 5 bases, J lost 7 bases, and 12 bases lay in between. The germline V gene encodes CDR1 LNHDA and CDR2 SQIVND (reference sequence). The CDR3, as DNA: TGTGCCAGTAGTTCGCATCGGGGGAATGAGCAGTTCTTC. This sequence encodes CASSSHRGNEQFF.

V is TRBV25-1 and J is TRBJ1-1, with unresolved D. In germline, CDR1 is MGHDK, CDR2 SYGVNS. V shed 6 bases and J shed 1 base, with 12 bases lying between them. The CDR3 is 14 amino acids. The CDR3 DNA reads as TGTGCCAGCAGCCAGGCAGGCCCGAACACTGAAGCTTTCTTT. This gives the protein CASSQAGPNTEAFF.

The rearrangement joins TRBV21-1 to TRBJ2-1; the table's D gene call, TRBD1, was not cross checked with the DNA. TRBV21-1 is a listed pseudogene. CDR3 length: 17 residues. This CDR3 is CASSKVRRGLQGDEQFF. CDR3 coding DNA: TGTGCCAGCAGCAAAGTGCGGCGGGGCCTTCAGGGGGATGAGCAGTTCTTC.

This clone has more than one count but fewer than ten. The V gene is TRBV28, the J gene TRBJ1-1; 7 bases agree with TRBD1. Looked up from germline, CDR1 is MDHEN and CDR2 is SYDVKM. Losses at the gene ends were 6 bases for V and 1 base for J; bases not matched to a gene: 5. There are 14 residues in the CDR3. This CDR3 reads CASRQGFGNTEAFF. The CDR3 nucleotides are TGTGCCAGCAGACAGGGGTTTGGGAACACTGAAGCTTTCTTT.

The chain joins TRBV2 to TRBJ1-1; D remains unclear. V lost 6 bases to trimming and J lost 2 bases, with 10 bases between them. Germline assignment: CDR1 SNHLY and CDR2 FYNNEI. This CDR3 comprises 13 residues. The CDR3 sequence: CASRGRLNTEAFF. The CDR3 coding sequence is TGTGCCAGCAGGGGCAGGCTAAACACTGAAGCTTTCTTT.

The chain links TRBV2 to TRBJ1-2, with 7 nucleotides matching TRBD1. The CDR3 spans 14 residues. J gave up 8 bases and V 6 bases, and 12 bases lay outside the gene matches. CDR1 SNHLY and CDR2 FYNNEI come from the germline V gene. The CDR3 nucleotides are TGTGCCAGCAGCGTAAACAGGGGTTTGGGCGGCTACACCTTC. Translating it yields CASSVNRGLGGYTF.

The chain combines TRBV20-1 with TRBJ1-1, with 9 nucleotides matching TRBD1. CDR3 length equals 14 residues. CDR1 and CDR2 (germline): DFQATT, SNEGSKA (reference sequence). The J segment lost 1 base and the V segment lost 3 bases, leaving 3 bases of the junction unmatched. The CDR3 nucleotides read TGCAGTGCTAGTAGGGACAGGGCGAACACTGAAGCTTTCTTT. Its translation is CSASRDRANTEAFF.

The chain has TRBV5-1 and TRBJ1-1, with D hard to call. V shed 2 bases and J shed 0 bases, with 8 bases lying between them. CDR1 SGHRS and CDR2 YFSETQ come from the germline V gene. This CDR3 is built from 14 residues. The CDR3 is CASSLQQMNTEAFF. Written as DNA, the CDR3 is TGCGCCAGCAGCTTACAACAGATGAACACTGAAGCTTTCTTT. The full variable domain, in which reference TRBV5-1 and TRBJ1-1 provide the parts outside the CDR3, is KAGVTQTPRYLIKTRGQQVTLSCSPISGHRSVSWYQQTPGQGLQFLFEYFSETQRNKGNFPGRFSGRQFSNSRSEMNVSTLELGDSALYLCASSLQQMNTEAFFGQGTRLTVV.

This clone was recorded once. CDR3 nucleotide sequence: TGTGCCAGCAGTTTTTCAGGGCGGGAGACCCAGTACTTC. This translates into CASSFSGRETQYF. This chain joins TRBV12-3 or TRBV12-4 and TRBJ2-5; a weak D match, TRBD1 (5 bases). The V and J ends lost 3 bases and 5 bases respectively, with 10 bases between them. The CDR3 loop spans 13 amino acids.

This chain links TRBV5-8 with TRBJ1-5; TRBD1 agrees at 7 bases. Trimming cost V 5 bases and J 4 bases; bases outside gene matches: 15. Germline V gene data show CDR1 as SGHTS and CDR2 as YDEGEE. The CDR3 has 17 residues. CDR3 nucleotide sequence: TGTGCCAGCAGTCGACCAGGGACAGCGGACGGGAATCAGCCCCAGCATTTT. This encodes CASSRPGTADGNQPQHF. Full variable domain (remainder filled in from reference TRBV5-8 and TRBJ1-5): EAGVTQSPTHLIKTRGQQATLRCSPISGHTSVYWYQQALGLGLQFLLWYDEGEERNRGNFPPRFSGRQFPNYSSELNVNALELEDSALYLCASSRPGTADGNQPQHFGDGTRLSIL.

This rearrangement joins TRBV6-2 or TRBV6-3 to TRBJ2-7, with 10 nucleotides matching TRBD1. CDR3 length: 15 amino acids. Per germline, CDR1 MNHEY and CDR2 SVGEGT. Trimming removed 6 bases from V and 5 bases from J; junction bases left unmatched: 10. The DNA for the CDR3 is TGTGCCAGCAGCCACCTTTGGACAGGGGGGGACGAGCAGTACTTC. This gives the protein CASSHLWTGGDEQYF.

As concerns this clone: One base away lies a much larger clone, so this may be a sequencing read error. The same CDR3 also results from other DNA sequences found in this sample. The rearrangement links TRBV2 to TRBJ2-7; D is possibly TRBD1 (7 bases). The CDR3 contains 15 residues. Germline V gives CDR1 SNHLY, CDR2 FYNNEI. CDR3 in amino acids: CASSGGRGGGYEQYF. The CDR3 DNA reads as TGTGCCAGTAGTGGAGGGCGAGGGGGCGGCTACGAGCAGTACTTC.

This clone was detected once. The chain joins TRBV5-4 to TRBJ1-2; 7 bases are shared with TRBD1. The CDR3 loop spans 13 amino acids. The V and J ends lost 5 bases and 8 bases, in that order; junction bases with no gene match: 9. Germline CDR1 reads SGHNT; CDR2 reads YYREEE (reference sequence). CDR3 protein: CASRLEGALGYTF. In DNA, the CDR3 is TGTGCCAGCAGACTTGAGGGGGCCCTAGGCTACACCTTC.

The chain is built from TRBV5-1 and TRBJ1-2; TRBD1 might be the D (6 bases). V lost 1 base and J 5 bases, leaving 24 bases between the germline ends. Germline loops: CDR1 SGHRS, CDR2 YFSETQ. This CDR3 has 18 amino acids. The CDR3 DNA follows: TGCGCCAGCAGCTTGACGCCAACACAGGGCACCCTATGGTATGGCTACACCTTC. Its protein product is CASSLTPTQGTLWYGYTF.

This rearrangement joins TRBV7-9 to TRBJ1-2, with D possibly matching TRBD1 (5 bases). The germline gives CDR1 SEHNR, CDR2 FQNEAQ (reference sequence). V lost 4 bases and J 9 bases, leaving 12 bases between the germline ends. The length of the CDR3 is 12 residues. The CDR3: CASSSLNRRYTF. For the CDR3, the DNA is TGTGCCAGCAGCTCCTTGAACAGGCGCTACACCTTC.

CDR3 residues: CASSTDRNPEQYF. CDR3 DNA sequence: TGTGCCAGTAGTACCGACAGGAACCCCGAGCAGTACTTC. This chain links TRBV19 with TRBJ2-7; D possibly corresponds to TRBD1 (6 bases). The V and J ends lost 4 bases and 6 bases respectively, with 13 bases between them. The CDR3 runs to 13 residues. From germline, CDR1 is LNHDA and CDR2 SQIVND (reference sequence).

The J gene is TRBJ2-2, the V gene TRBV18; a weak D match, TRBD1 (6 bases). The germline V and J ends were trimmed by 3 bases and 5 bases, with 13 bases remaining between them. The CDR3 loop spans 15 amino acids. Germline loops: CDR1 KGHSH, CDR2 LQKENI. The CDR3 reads CASSPQKGETGELFF. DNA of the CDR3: TGTGCCAGCTCACCCCAAAAGGGGGAGACCGGGGAGCTGTTTTTT.

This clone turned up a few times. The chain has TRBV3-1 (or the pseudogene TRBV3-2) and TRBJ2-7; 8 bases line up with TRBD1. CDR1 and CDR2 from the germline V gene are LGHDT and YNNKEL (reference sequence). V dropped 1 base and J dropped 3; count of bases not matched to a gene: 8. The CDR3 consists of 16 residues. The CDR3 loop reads CASSQGGQGAYYEQYF. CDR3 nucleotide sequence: TGTGCCAGCAGCCAAGGTGGGCAGGGGGCTTACTACGAGCAGTACTTC.

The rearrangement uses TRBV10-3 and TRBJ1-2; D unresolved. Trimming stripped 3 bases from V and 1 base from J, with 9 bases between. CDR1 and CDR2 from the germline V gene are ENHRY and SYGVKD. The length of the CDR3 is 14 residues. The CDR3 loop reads CAISETTDNYGYTF. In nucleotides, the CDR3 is TGTGCCATCAGTGAAACGACTGATAACTATGGCTACACCTTC.

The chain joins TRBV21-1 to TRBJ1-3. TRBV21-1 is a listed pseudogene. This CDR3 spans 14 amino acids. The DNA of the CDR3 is TGTGCCCGTATCGGTCGGGGCTCTGGAAACACCATATATTTT. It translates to CARIGRGSGNTIYF.

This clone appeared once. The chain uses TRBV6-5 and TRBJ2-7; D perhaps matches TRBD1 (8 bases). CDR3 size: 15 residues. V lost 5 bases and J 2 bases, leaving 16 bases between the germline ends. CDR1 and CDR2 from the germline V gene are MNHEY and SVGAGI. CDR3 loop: CASSPTGGTTYEQYF. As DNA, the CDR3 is TGTGCCAGCAGTCCCACAGGGGGGACTACCTACGAGCAGTACTTC.

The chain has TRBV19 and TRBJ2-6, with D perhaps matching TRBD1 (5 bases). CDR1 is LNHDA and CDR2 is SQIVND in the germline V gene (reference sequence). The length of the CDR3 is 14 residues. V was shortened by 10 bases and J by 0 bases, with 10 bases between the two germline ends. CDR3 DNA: TGTGCCACCAAAGGACACTCTGGGGCCAACGTCCTGACTTTC. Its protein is CATKGHSGANVLTF.